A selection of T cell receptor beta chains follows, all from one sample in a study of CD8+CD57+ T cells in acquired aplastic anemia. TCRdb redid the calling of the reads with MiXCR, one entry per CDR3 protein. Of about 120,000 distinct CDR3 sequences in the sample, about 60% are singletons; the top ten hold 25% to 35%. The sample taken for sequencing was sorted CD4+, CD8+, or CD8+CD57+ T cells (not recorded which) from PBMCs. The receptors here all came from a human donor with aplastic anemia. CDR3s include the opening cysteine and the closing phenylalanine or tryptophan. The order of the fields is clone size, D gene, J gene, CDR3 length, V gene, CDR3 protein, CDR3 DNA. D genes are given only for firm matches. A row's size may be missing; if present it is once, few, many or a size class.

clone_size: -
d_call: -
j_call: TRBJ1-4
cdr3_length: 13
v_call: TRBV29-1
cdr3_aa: CSVEGEGNEKLFF
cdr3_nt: TGCAGCGTTGAAGGGGAGGGGAATGAAAAACTGTTTTTT

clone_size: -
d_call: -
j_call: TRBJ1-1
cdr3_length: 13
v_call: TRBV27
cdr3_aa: CASSFLGSTEAFF
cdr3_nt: TGTGCCAGCAGTTTCTTGGGGAGCACTGAAGCTTTCTTT

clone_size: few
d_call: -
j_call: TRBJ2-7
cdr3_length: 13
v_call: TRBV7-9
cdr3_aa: CASSLYMDYEQYF
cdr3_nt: TGTGCCAGCAGCTTATATATGGACTACGAGCAGTACTTC

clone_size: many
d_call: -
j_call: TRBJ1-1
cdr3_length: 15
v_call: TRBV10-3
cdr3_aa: CAIRLRTGLNTEAFF
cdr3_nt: TGTGCCATCCGTCTCCGGACGGGCTTAAACACTGAAGCTTTCTTT

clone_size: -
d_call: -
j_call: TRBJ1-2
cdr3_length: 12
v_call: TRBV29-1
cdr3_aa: CSVVVGAGGYTF
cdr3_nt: TGCAGCGTTGTAGTTGGGGCGGGTGGCTACACCTTC

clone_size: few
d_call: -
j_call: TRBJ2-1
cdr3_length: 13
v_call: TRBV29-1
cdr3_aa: CSVGRETVNEQFF
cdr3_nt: TGCAGCGTTGGGAGGGAAACCGTCAATGAGCAGTTCTTC

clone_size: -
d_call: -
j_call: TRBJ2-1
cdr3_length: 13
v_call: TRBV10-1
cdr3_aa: CASSYGTPGEQFF
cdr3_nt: TGCGCCAGCAGTTACGGGACCCCCGGTGAGCAGTTCTTC

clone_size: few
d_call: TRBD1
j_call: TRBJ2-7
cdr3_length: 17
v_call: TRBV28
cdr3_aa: CASSLIRTGGFSYEQYF
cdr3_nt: TGTGCCAGCAGTCTCATCCGGACAGGGGGCTTCTCCTACGAGCAGTACTTC

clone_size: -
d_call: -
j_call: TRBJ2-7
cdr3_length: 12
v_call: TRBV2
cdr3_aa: CASTSDEHEQYF
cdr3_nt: TGTGCCAGCACCTCGGACGAACACGAGCAGTACTTC

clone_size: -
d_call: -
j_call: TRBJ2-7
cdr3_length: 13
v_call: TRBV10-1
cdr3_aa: CASSVSPNYEQYF
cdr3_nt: TGCGCCAGCAGTGTGTCACCAAACTACGAGCAGTACTTC

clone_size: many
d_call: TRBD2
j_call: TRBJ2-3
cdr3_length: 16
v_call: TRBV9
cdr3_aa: CASSVESGAGTDTQYF
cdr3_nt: TGTGCCAGCAGCGTAGAGAGCGGGGCAGGCACAGATACGCAGTATTTT

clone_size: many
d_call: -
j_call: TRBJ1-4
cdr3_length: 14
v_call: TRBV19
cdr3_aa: CASKNRATNEKLFF
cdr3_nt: TGTGCCAGTAAGAACAGGGCAACTAATGAAAAACTGTTTTTT

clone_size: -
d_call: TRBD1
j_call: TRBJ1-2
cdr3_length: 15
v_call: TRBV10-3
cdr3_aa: CASSYSPDRDYGYTF
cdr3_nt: TGTGCCAGCAGTTACTCCCCCGACAGGGACTATGGCTACACCTTC

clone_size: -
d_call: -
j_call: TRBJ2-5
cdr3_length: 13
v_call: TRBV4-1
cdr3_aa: CASSQWRTETQYF
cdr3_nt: TGCGCCAGCAGCCAATGGAGGACGGAGACCCAGTACTTC

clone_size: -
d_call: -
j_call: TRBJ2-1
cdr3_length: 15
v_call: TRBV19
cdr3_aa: CASSIDRGQNNEQFF
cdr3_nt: TGTGCCAGTAGTATAGATCGGGGGCAAAACAATGAGCAGTTCTTC

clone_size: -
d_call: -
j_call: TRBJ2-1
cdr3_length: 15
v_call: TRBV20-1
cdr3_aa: CSARAGSSSYNEQFF
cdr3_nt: TGCAGTGCTAGAGCCGGCAGTAGCTCCTACAATGAGCAGTTCTTC

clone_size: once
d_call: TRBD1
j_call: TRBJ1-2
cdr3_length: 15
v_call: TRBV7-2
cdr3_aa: CASSLVDRGQSGYTF
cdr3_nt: TGTGCCAGCAGCTTAGTGGACAGGGGGCAGAGTGGCTACACCTTC

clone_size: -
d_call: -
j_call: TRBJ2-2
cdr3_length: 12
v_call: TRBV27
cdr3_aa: CASSPWGGELFF
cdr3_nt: TGTGCCAGCAGCCCTTGGGGTGGGGAGCTGTTTTTT